The T cell receptor (beta chain) described here comes from a study of cytomegalovirus exposure and HLA in healthy donors (dated by TCRdb to about 2017). For the wider study: In an earlier analysis of fewer than 750 of the donors, less than 350 Gb of sequence data and approximately 100 million unique TCR beta sequences from about 179 million T cells were reported. The T cell repertoires of 700 or so subjects were profiled by immunosequencing and related to cytomegalovirus serostatus. The study combined high-throughput TCR immunosequencing, statistical association of individual TCRs with disease status, and machine learning to predict cytomegalovirus infection status. Across approximately 420 genotyped donors of the cohort, an average of about 250,000 unique TCR beta nucleotide sequences per donor were sequenced, and roughly a sixth of those sequences were non-productive. An early release covering 500 to 750 HLA-typed donors comprised about 300 gigabases of sequencing data and around 80 million unique TCR sequences. To study patterns of TCR occurrence, a later analysis re-analyzed previously published TCR beta repertoires from just over 650 donors and added high-resolution HLA genotyping. Every repertoire in the discovery cohort had been generated on one and the same sequencing platform. The number of typed donors differed by locus: about 629-630 for A, B, C, DRB1 and DQB1; some 500 for DQA1; around 580 for DPA1; and some 430 for DPB1. In the later analysis, no new phenotypic data were used to find candidate immune exposures; instead, reliance was placed on TCR beta sequences and their occurrence across donors. Among the roughly 400 genotyped donors, around 81% belonged to the genetic ancestry cluster associated with self-reported Caucasian donors. In an earlier analysis of a few hundred of the donors, high-throughput TCR beta sequencing was used to judge whether each TCR beta V gene segment behaved as functional or pseudogenic. Donor age, sex, ethnicity and CMV serostatus were compiled together with the repertoire data. In addition to the first cohort of 666 subjects, a separate validation cohort of 120 different subjects was used. The study was designed to test whether signatures of past pathogen exposure could be identified by cataloging public T cell receptors. Several DR-DQ haplotypes were handled as single units for association and clustering because linkage in the cohort was strong. Class I and class II HLA loci were covered by the typing at four-digit resolution. In a later genetic analysis, genome-wide SNP genotypes for about three fifths of the 666 donors were used, and that subset was treated as a discovery cohort. What the work shows at the level of the full study, not this receptor alone: A later analysis found that most CMV-associated TCR beta chains appeared HLA-restricted, with HLA associations seemingly driven largely by CMV exposure. Broadly in line with IMGT annotations, most TCR beta V segments showed up in productive rearrangements about 90% or about 30% of the time in an earlier analysis of around 600 of the donors. According to a later genetic analysis, donors in an Asian-associated ancestry cluster had fewer N-insertions in productive TCRs than the approximately 610-donor mean. Three of the identified cytomegalovirus-associated TCR beta chains were confirmed in vitro to be specific for cytomegalovirus antigens. At a false discovery rate of 0.05, a later analysis linked around 15,000 TCR beta sequences to specific HLA alleles. A later genetic analysis associated a missense DCLRE1C variant with V-gene and J-gene trimming of TCR beta chains, and an independent cohort replicated the association. Presence/absence analyses assumed roughly uniform sequencing depth across donors, an assumption that may not hold. According to a later analysis, parvovirus B19, influenza, CMV and Epstein-Barr virus appeared linked to several top co-occurrence clusters. Immune exposure information for the cohort was limited to CMV serostatus. Some IMGT-functional V segments, including TRBV6-2 and TRBV6-3, could not be distinguished by the 87-base-pair reads and were therefore excluded. According to the authors, the approach could potentially be generalized to other disease states and immunological phenotypes. When HLA alleles, especially DR and DQ, strongly co-occurred, TCR associations were difficult to assign to individual alleles. The earlier analysis of nearly 600 of the donors excluded roughly 16 rarely observed V segments, including chromosome 9 orphons, because counts were too low. A further reported finding was that TCR beta sequences accurately predicted the HLA-A and HLA-B alleles for most subjects in the first cohort. A later analysis found that HLA-associated TCR beta chains were more clonally expanded and had lower generation probabilities than equally common non-associated chains. A later analysis found that TCR association rates varied across HLA loci, with DRB1 alleles showing the most associated TCRs and HLA-C alleles the fewest. Because some donors lacked HLA typing at each locus, the association tests relied only on the typed subset. Most TCR sequences were observed very rarely across donors, whereas some public TCRs were present in many individuals. The classifier was reported to diagnose cytomegalovirus status with high specificity and sensitivity in both the original and validation cohorts. In the study, some 160 TCR beta chains were listed as associated with cytomegalovirus. The sequencing pipeline was judged likely to have produced a cluster of highly shared sequence variants as a technical artifact. The cohort was sequenced for TCR beta chains only, and without alpha or paired-chain data the features that could be detected were limited. Linkage disequilibrium might explain the correlated functional status among segregating V segments, but an unknown experimental factor could not be ruled out.

The cohort consisted of approximately 670 healthy bone marrow donors. At the time of sampling, every cohort member was nominally healthy, though immune exposures that went unrecorded were likely present. The donor was CMV seronegative and was included in the group of under 450 seronegative cohort members. Each donor provided a peripheral blood sample, and peripheral blood mononuclear cells were used for TCR beta sequencing. Genomic DNA was extracted from the blood cell samples with the Qiagen DNeasy Blood Extraction Kit. The library was generated by the immunoSEQ multiplex PCR assay. A mixture of 60 forward primers for TCR Vbeta segments and 13 reverse primers for TCR Jbeta segments was used in the multiplex PCR. A multiplex PCR assay on genomic DNA amplified the CDR3 region of rearranged TCR beta genes. The Illumina HiSeq System was used to sequence the amplified TCR beta libraries as 87-base-pair reads. For the original study's pipeline: In a later analysis, some 80 million unique TCR beta chains were counted across the 650 to 700 repertoires, and around 11 million of these chains were shared by at least two donors. To remove PCR and sequencing errors, raw reads were error-corrected and collapsed into unique sequences using a nearest-neighbor algorithm that merged closely related sequences. Alignment of CDR3 sequences to IMGT reference sequences was used to assign V, D and J gene segments. For a sequence to be retained, a match of at least six nucleotides was required to both a V gene segment and a J gene segment. A rearrangement was called productive if the CDR3 had no stop codons and remained in frame with V and J, and every other rearrangement was called non-productive. CDR3 was defined by IMGT convention, running from the second conserved V-encoded cysteine to the conserved J-encoded phenylalanine. The earlier analysis of about 610 of the donors excluded sequences that lacked an unambiguous match to a single V gene segment. In an earlier analysis of roughly 500 of the donors, V segments were called functional above 56.7% productive rearrangements and were called segregating when the between-donor standard deviation exceeded 5%. A statistical classification framework was built for diagnosing cytomegalovirus status from the catalog of TCR beta chain sequences. V and J gene assignment, in a later analysis, came from comparing TCR nucleotide sequences with IMGT/GENE-DB human TR gene sequences. Using the TCRdist pipeline, a later analysis assigned CDR3 sequences along with most-parsimonious VDJ recombination scenarios. A later analysis defined each TCR beta chain by its CDR3 amino acid sequence plus V-gene family, and excluded reads lacking a unique V-gene family. In a later analysis, approximately 640 highly shared, low-generation-probability nucleotide sequences were removed to address suspected cross-contamination and a sequencing artifact. In a later analysis, a clonal expansion index for each public chain was calculated from normalized within-repertoire ranks of inferred template counts. Generation probabilities in a later analysis came from a VDJ recombination model fitted to out-of-frame rearrangements, and those results were checked against IGoR. In a later analysis, TCR-TCR, TCR-HLA and TCR-CMV co-occurrence was scored with hypergeometric tests, and a repertoire-size bias correction was applied to TCR pairs. False discovery rates were estimated in a later analysis by permuting HLA or CMV assignments 20 times. In a later analysis, co-occurring TCRs were grouped using DBSCAN, and TCRdist sequence similarity was added for clustering within HLA-allele-positive subsets. Co-occurrence clustering excluded repertoires with fewer than 30,000 or more than 120,000 public chains, plus five with anomalous nucleotide sharing. TCRdb retrieved this table from immuneACCESS and kept in-frame rearrangements only. Not all clones are present; in checked studies, unresolved V genes account for under half, and no reason is known for the remainder. Clonal size and the V and J genes are those of that table, whereas D and trimming came from the DNA. The sample includes about 160,000 clones, with roughly 73% observed a single time. The top ten clones comprise around 1.6% of the sample.

The CDR3 goes from the cysteine to the phenylalanine over 17 residues. The CDR3 DNA has 51 bases and is translated from base 1. A remark on this clone: Its antigen specificity is not known. No much larger clonotype is one base removed from it; base qualities were not supplied.

This clonotype was obtained from a woman aged 18-29 years in good health and CMV-seronegative. The sequence links TRBV21-1 to TRBJ1-5. TRBV21-1 is flagged as a pseudogene. Material: PBMCs. The CDR3 loop reads CASIPPRGGWGNQPQHF. The nucleotide sequence reads TGTGCCAGCATCCCCCCTAGGGGGGGGTGGGGCAATCAGCCCCAGCATTTT.